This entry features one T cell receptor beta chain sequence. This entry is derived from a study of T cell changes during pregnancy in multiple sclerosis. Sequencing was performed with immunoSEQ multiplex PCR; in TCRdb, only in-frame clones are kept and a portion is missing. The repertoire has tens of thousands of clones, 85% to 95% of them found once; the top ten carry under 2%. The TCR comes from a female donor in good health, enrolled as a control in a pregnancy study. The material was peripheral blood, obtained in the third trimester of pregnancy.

The CDR3 loop reads CASSPRVSGRAAETQYF. As DNA, the CDR3 is TGTGCCAGCAGCCCGAGGGTTAGCGGGAGGGCGGCGGAGACCCAGTACTTC. The chain combines TRBV7-2 with TRBJ2-5; 11 nucleotides match TRBD2. Germline CDR1 is SGHTA and CDR2 is FQGNSA. There are 17 residues in the CDR3. Germline trimming cut 5 bases from V and 5 bases from J; bases unmatched to any gene: 13.